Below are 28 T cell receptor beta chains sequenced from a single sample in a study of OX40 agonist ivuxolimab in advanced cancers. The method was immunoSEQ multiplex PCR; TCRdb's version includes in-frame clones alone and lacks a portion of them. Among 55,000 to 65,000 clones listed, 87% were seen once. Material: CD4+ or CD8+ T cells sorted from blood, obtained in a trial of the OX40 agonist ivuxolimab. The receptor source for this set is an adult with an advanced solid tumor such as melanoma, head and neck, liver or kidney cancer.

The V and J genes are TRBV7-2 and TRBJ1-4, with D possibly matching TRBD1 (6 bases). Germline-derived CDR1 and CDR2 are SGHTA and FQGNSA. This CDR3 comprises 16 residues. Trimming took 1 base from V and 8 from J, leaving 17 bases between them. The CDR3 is CASSLDRPGAGEKLFF. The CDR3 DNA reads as TGTGCCAGCAGCTTAGATCGTCCGGGGGCGGGCGAAAAACTGTTTTTT.

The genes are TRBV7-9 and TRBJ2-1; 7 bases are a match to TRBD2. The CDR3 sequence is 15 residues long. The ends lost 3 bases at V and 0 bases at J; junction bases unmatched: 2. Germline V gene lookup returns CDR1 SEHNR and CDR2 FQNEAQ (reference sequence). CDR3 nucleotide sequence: TGTGCCAGCAGCTTCACTAGCGCCTCCTACAATGAGCAGTTCTTC. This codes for CASSFTSASYNEQFF.

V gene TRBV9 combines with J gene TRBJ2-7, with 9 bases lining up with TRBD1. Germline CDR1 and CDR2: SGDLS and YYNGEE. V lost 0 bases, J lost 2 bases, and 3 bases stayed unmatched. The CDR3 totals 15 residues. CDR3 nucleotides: TGTGCCAGCAGCGTAGGACAGGGGGGAGCCTACGAGCAGTACTTC. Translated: CASSVGQGGAYEQYF.

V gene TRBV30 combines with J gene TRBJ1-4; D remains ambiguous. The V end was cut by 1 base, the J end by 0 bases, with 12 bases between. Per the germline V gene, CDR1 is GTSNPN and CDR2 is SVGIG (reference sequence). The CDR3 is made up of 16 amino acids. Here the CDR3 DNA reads TGTGCCTGGAGTGGTTTGTACAGAGCAACTAATGAAAAACTGTTTTTT. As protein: CAWSGLYRATNEKLFF. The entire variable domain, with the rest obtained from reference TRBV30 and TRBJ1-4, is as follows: SQTIHQWPATLVQPVGSPLSLECTVEGTSNPNLYWYRQAAGRGLQLLFYSVGIGQISSEVPQNLSASRPQDRQFILSSKKLLLSDSGFYLCAWSGLYRATNEKLFFGSGTQLSVL.

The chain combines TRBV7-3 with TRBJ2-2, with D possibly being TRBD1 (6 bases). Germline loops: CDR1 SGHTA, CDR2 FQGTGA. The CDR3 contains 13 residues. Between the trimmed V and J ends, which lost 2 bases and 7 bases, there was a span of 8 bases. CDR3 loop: CASSLLTGGELFF. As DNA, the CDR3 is TGTGCCAGCAGCTTATTGACAGGCGGGGAGCTGTTTTTT.

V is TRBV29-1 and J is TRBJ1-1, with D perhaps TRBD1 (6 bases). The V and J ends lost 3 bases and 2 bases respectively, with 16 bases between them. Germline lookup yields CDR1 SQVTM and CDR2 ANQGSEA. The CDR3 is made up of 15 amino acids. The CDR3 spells CSVERSRQVNTEAFF. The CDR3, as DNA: TGCAGCGTTGAGAGGAGCAGACAGGTCAACACTGAAGCTTTCTTT.

CDR3 residues: CASLLDPNSPLHF. CDR3 nucleotides: TGTGCCAGCCTCCTGGACCCCAATTCACCCCTCCACTTT. This rearrangement joins TRBV6-1 to TRBJ1-6, with D unclear. CDR3 size: 13 residues. The V end lost 8 bases, the J end lost 7 bases, and 12 bases lay between the germline ends. Germline CDR1 is MNHNS and CDR2 is SASEGT.

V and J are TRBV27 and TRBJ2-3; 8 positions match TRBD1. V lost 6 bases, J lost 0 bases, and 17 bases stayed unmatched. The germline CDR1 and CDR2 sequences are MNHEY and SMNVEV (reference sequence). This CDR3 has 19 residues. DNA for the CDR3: TGTGCCAGCAGGGACCGGGACAGGTTATTGGGGCGGAGCACAGATACGCAGTATTTT. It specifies CASRDRDRLLGRSTDTQYF.

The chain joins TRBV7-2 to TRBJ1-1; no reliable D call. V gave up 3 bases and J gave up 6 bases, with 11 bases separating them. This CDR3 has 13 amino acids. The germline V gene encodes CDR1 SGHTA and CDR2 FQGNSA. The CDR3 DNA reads TGTGCCAGCAGCTTCTATGAGGTCCCTGAAGCTTTCTTT. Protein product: CASSFYEVPEAFF.

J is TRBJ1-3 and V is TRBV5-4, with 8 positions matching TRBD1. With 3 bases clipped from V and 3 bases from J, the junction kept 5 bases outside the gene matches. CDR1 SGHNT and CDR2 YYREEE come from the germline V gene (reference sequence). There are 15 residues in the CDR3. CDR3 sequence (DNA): TGTGCCAGCAGCTCCCCGACAGGGGATGGAAACACCATATATTTT. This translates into CASSSPTGDGNTIYF.

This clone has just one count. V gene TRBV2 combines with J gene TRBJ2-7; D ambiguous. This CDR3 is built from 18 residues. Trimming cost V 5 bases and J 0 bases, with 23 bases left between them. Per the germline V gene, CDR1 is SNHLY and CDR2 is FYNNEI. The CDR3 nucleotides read TGTGCCAGCAGTTATCCCCGGGCCCCCAACCCGAGCTCCTACGAGCAGTACTTC. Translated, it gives CASSYPRAPNPSSYEQYF. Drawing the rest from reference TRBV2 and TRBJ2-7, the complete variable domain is EPEVTQTPSHQVTQMGQEVILRCVPISNHLYFYWYRQILGQKVEFLVSFYNNEISEKSEIFDDQFSVERPDGSNFTLKIRSTKLEDSAMYFCASSYPRAPNPSSYEQYFGPGTRLTVT.

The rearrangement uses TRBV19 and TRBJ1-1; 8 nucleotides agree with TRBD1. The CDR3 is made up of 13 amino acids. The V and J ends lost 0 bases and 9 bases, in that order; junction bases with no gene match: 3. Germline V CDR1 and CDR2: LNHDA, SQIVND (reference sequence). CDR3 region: CASSIDRQGQAFF. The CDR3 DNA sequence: TGTGCCAGTAGTATAGATAGACAGGGGCAAGCTTTCTTT. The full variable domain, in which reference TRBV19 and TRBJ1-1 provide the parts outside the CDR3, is DGGITQSPKYLFRKEGQNVTLSCEQNLNHDAMYWYRQDPGQGLRLIYYSQIVNDFQKGDIAEGYSVSREKKESFPLTVTSAQKNPTAFYLCASSIDRQGQAFFGQGTRLTVV.

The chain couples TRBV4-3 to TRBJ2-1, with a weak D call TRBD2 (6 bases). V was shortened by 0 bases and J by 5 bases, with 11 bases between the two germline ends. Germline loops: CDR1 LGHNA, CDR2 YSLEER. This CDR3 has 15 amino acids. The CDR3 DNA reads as TGCGCCAGCAGCCAAGAGGGGGGTGGGAACAATGAGCAGTTCTTC. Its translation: CASSQEGGGNNEQFF.

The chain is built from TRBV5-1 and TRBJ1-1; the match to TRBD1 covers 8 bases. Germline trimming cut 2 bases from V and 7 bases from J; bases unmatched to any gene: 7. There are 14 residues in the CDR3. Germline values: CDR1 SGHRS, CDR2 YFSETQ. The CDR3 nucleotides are TGCGCCAGCAGCTTCCCAGGACAGGGCTATGAAGCTTTCTTT. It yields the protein CASSFPGQGYEAFF.

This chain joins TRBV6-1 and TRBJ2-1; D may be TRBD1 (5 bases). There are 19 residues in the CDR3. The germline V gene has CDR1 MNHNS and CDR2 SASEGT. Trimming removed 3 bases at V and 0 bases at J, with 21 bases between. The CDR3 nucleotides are TGTGCCAGCAGTGATAAAGCCCGCCGGCAGGGCTTCTCCTACAATGAGCAGTTCTTC. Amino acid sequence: CASSDKARRQGFSYNEQFF.

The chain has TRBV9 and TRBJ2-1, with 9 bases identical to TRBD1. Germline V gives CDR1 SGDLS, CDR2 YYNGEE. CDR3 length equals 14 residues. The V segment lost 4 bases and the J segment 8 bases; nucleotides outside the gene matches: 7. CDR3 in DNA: TGTGCCAGCAGCCGTAGGGACAGGGCGGATGAGCAGTTCTTC. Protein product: CASSRRDRADEQFF.

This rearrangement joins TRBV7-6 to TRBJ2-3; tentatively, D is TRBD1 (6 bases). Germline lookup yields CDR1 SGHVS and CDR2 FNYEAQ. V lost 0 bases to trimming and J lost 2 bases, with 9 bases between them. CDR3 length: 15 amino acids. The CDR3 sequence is CASSLAGALTDTQYF. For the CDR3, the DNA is TGTGCCAGCAGCTTAGCGGGGGCTCTCACAGATACGCAGTATTTT.

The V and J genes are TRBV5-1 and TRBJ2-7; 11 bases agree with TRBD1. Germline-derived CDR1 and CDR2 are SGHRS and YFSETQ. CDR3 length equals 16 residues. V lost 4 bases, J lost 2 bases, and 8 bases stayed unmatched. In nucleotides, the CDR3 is TGCGCCAGCAGCCTGGGAGGGACAGGGGGACCCTACGAGCAGTACTTC. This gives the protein CASSLGGTGGPYEQYF.

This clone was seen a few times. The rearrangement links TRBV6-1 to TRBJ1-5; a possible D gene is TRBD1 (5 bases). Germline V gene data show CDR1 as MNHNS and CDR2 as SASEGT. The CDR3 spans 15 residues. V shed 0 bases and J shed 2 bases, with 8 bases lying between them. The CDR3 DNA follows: TGTGCCAGCAGTGAAGCGTTGGGGGGCAATCAGCCCCAGCATTTT. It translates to CASSEALGGNQPQHF.

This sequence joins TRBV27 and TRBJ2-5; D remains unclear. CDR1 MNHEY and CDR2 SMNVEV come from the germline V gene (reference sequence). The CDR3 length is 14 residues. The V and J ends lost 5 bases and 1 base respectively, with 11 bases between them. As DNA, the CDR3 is TGTGCCAGCAGTCCCCTGGGCCTCCAAGAGACCCAGTACTTC. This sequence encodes CASSPLGLQETQYF.

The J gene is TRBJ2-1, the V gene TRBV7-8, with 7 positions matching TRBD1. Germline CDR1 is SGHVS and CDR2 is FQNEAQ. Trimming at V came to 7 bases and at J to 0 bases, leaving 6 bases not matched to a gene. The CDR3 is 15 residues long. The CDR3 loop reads CASMGQKSSYNEQFF. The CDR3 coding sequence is TGTGCCAGCATGGGACAGAAGAGCTCCTACAATGAGCAGTTCTTC.

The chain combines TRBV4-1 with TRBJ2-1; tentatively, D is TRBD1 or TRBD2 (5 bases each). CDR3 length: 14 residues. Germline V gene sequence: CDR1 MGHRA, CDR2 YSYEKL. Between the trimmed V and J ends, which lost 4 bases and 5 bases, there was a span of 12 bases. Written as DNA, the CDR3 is TGCGCCAGCAGCCTCAGGGAGTCTAACAATGAGCAGTTCTTC. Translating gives CASSLRESNNEQFF.

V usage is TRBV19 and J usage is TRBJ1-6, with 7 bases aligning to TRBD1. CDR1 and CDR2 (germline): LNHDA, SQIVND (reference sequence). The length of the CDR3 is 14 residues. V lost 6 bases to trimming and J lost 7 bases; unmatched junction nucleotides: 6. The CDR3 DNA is TGTGCCAGTAGAACCGGGACAGTGAATTCACCCCTCCACTTT. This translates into CASRTGTVNSPLHF. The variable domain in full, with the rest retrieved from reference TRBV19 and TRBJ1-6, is DGGITQSPKYLFRKEGQNVTLSCEQNLNHDAMYWYRQDPGQGLRLIYYSQIVNDFQKGDIAEGYSVSREKKESFPLTVTSAQKNPTAFYLCASRTGTVNSPLHFGNGTRLTVT.

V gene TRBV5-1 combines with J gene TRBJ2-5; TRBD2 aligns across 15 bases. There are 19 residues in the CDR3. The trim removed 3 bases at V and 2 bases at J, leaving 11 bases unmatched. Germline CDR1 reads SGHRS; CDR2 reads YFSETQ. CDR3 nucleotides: TGCGCCAGCAGCTCTGGACTAGCGGGGGGGACCGAATCTCAAGAGACCCAGTACTTC. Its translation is CASSSGLAGGTESQETQYF.

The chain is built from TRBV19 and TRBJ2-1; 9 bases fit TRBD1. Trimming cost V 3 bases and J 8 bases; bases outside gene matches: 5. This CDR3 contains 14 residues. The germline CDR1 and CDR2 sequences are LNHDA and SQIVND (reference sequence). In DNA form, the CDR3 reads TGTGCCAGTAGTATGGGGGACAGGGCACATGAGCAGTTCTTC. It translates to CASSMGDRAHEQFF.

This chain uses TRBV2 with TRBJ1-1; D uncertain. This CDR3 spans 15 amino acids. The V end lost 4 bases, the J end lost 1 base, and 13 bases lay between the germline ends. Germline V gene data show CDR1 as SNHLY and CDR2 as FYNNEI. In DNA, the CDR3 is TGTGCCAGCAGTGGGTCTCACGTGGCGAACACTGAAGCTTTCTTT. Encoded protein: CASSGSHVANTEAFF. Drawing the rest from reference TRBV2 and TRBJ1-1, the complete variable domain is EPEVTQTPSHQVTQMGQEVILRCVPISNHLYFYWYRQILGQKVEFLVSFYNNEISEKSEIFDDQFSVERPDGSNFTLKIRSTKLEDSAMYFCASSGSHVANTEAFFGQGTRLTVV.

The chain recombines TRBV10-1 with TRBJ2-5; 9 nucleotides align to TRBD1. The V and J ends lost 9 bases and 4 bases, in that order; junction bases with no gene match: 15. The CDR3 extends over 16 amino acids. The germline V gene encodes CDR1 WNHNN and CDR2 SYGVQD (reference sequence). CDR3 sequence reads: CASMITGGASIETQYF. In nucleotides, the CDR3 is TGCGCCAGTATGATAACAGGGGGCGCGTCGATAGAGACCCAGTACTTC.

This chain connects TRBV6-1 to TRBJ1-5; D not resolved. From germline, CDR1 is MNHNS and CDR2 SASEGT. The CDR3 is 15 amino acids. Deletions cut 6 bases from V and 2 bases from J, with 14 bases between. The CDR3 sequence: CASRRAQVGNQPQHF. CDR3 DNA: TGTGCCAGCAGACGGGCGCAGGTGGGCAATCAGCCCCAGCATTTT.